A selection of T cell receptor beta chains follows, all from one sample in a study of a mutant IDH1 vaccine in newly diagnosed glioma. Using immunoSEQ multiplex PCR, the repertoire was profiled, and TCRdb retains in-frame clones only, with some absent. The sample lists 50,000 to 65,000 clones, about four fifths occurring once. The material was PBMCs, obtained from a glioma patient treated with radiotherapy, temozolomide or both. The receptors here all came from a man aged 18 to 30 with glioma. CDR3s include the opening cysteine and the closing phenylalanine or tryptophan. A D gene is named only where the DNA matches it firmly. Size is omitted from some rows. Given values are once, few, many or a class for expanded clones.

TRBV9	-	TRBJ1-1	once	TGTGCCAGCAGCCCCCCCCCGGGGAGCCACACTGAAGCTTTCTTT	CASSPPPGSHTEAFF
TRBV11-2	-	TRBJ1-2	once	TGTGCCAGCAGCTTAGAGCAGGGAGCCTTCTATGGCTACACCTTC	CASSLEQGAFYGYTF
TRBV9	-	TRBJ1-2	-	TGTGCCAGCAGCGTAGAAGGGCGGGGGGGAAACCCCACGCTCTATGGCTACACCTTC	CASSVEGRGGNPTLYGYTF
TRBV19	-	TRBJ1-5	-	TGTGCCAGTAGGAGAACAGGCGCCAACCTTAGCAATCAGCCCCAGCATTTT	CASRRTGANLSNQPQHF
TRBV5-1	-	TRBJ1-4	-	TGCGCCAGCAGCTCAGGATTCACTAATGAAAAACTGTTTTTT	CASSSGFTNEKLFF
TRBV4-2	-	TRBJ2-7	-	TGTGCCAGCAGCCAAGAGAGGAAGGTTGGTGACGAGCAGTACTTC	CASSQERKVGDEQYF
TRBV6-5	-	TRBJ1-5	once	TGTGCCAGCAGTTACGCCCAGTCACAGCCCCAGCATTTT	CASSYAQSQPQHF
TRBV29-1	TRBD1	TRBJ2-7	-	TGCAGCGTTGATAGGGGGGACAGGGGCTCCTACGAGCAGTACTTC	CSVDRGDRGSYEQYF
TRBV29-1	-	TRBJ2-5	-	TGCAGCGTTGAAGACGAGACCCAGTACTTC	CSVEDETQYF
TRBV6-4	TRBD1	TRBJ2-5	-	TGTGCCAGCAGTCCGGACAGGGGAGAGACCCAGTACTTC	CASSPDRGETQYF
TRBV7-9	TRBD1	TRBJ2-1	-	TGTGCCAGCAGCTTAGGTCAGGGGGCGAGAAATGAGCAGTTCTTC	CASSLGQGARNEQFF
TRBV6-6	-	TRBJ2-7	-	TGTGCCAGCAGTTCTACAAGGGCACTGGCCGGAGACGAGCAGTACTTC	CASSSTRALAGDEQYF
TRBV5-1	-	TRBJ2-2	few	TGCGCCAGCAGCTTGGACAGGGTCTACACCGGGGAGCTGTTTTTT	CASSLDRVYTGELFF
TRBV7-9	TRBD2	TRBJ2-3	-	TGTGCCAGCAGCTCGGGACTAGCGGGATTCACAGATACGCAGTATTTT	CASSSGLAGFTDTQYF
TRBV5-8	-	TRBJ1-5	once	TGTGCCAGCAGGGGGCCACTACAGGAGCCCCAGCATTTT	CASRGPLQEPQHF
TRBV6-1	TRBD1	TRBJ1-1	-	TGTGCCAGCCTACAGGGGTGGGAAATGAACACTGAAGCTTTCTTT	CASLQGWEMNTEAFF
TRBV9	-	TRBJ2-2	once	TGTGCCAGCAGCGTAGAGGGACAAGGCACCGGGGAGCTGTTTTTT	CASSVEGQGTGELFF
TRBV7-9	-	TRBJ2-1	-	TGTGCCAGCACCCTTTGGACAGCGAACAATGAGCAGTTCTTC	CASTLWTANNEQFF
TRBV5-8	-	TRBJ1-1	-	TGTGCCAGCAGCTTTGGGAAACAGGGAAAGAACACTGAAGCTTTCTTT	CASSFGKQGKNTEAFF
TRBV5-6	-	TRBJ1-1	-	TGTGCCAGCAGCTTTGGGGCCAACAAAAGAGAAGCTTTCTTT	CASSFGANKREAFF
TRBV27	-	TRBJ1-5	-	TGTGCCAGCAGTTTATTGGGGGGAAGCAATCAGCCCCAGCATTTT	CASSLLGGSNQPQHF
TRBV6-4	-	TRBJ1-4	-	TGTGCCAGGTTCCGACAGACTAATGAAAAACTGTTTTTT	CARFRQTNEKLFF
TRBV2	-	TRBJ1-2	-	TGTGCCGGCGCACCGACCGAACTTGCCTACACCTTC	CAGAPTELAYTF
TRBV5-8	-	TRBJ2-7	-	TGTGCCAGCGGGAGAAGAGCTTACGAGCAGTACTTC	CASGRRAYEQYF
TRBV7-3	TRBD1	TRBJ1-6	-	TGTGCCAGCAGCTTAATGGCAGGGGGTAATTCACCCCTCCACTTT	CASSLMAGGNSPLHF
TRBV19	-	TRBJ1-5	-	TGTGCCAGTAGTATCCAAAATAGCAATCAGCCCCAGCATTTT	CASSIQNSNQPQHF
TRBV4-2	-	TRBJ2-3	-	TGTGCCAGCAGCCACCCTTCCGCAGATACGCAGTATTTT	CASSHPSADTQYF
TRBV15	-	TRBJ2-3	-	TGTGCCACAGGGCGACACCTCACAGATACGCAGTATTTT	CATGRHLTDTQYF
TRBV6-4	-	TRBJ1-5	-	TGTGCCAGCAGCGTCGGGGCGAATCAGCCCCAGCATTTT	CASSVGANQPQHF
TRBV4-1	-	TRBJ2-2	-	TGCGCCAGCAGCCAAGGAACCGCAAGGGGACGGAGCGGGGAGCTGTTTTTT	CASSQGTARGRSGELFF
TRBV6-1	-	TRBJ1-6	-	TGTGCCAGCAGTGAAACGGTCAGCTCCTATAATTCACCCCTCCACTTT	CASSETVSSYNSPLHF
TRBV7-2	TRBD1	TRBJ1-4	-	TGTGCCAGCAGCGTTTTTTATATCACAGGGGATGAAAAACTGTTTTTT	CASSVFYITGDEKLFF
TRBV7-3	-	TRBJ1-1	few	TGTGCCAGCAGCTTAACGGAAGGGACGGGAGCTTTCTTT	CASSLTEGTGAFF
TRBV27	-	TRBJ1-1	-	TGTGCCAGCAGCTCCGGGCCAAACACTGAAGCTTTCTTT	CASSSGPNTEAFF
TRBV7-6	-	TRBJ2-7	-	TGTGCCAGCAGCTCCAGCTCTTACGAGCAGTACTTC	CASSSSSYEQYF
TRBV6-5	-	TRBJ1-1	-	TGTGCCAGCAGCTCTGACAGGACTGAAGCTTTCTTT	CASSSDRTEAFF
TRBV4-2	-	TRBJ1-2	-	TGTGCCAGCAGCCAAGGAGACAGCCGTTATGGCTACACCTTC	CASSQGDSRYGYTF
TRBV5-1	-	TRBJ1-2	once	TGCGCCAGCAGCCTTCGGACCAACACTAACTATGGCTACACCTTC	CASSLRTNTNYGYTF
TRBV29-1	TRBD2	TRBJ2-3	-	TGCAGCGCGACTAGCGCTAGCACAGATACGCAGTATTTT	CSATSASTDTQYF